The 21 T cell receptor beta chains given below trace back to one sample, sequenced in a study of cytomegalovirus exposure and HLA in healthy donors. Vbeta (60) and Jbeta (13) primers were used in the PCR. The data were produced by immunoSEQ multiplex PCR, yet TCRdb's version contains in-frame clones alone and is incomplete. The table shows approximately 130,000 clones, with around four fifths occurring only once. The specimen was PBMCs. The receptors originated from a man in his forties or fifties in good health and CMV-seronegative.

The V call is TRBV27, the J call TRBJ1-1, with 7 bases lining up with TRBD1. CDR3 length equals 13 residues. The V and J ends lost 6 bases and 7 bases, in that order; junction bases with no gene match: 8. Germline V gene lookup returns CDR1 MNHEY and CDR2 SMNVEV (reference sequence). The CDR3 reads CASRMIRDSEAFF. Written as DNA, the CDR3 is TGTGCCAGCAGAATGATAAGGGACAGTGAAGCTTTCTTT.

This clone was seen just once. V usage is TRBV19 and J usage is TRBJ1-1; D might be TRBD1 (5 bases). The ends were cut back, 4 bases at V and 4 bases at J, with 16 bases in the middle. The CDR3 covers 15 residues. CDR1 is LNHDA, CDR2 SQIVND, per germline (reference sequence). CDR3 bases: TGTGCCAGTAGTAGAGGGGAGGTCCCCAGCACTGAAGCTTTCTTT. This translates into CASSRGEVPSTEAFF.

The DNA for the CDR3 is TGTGCCAGCAGTTACTCCCCCGGACAGTATGGCTACACCTTC. It is translated as CASSYSPGQYGYTF. The rearrangement links TRBV6-6 to TRBJ1-2; D may be TRBD1 (6 bases). The length of the CDR3 is 14 residues. The germline V and J ends were trimmed by 0 bases and 5 bases, with 10 bases remaining between them. Germline lookup yields CDR1 MNHNY and CDR2 SVGAGI (reference sequence).

In this sample, this clone turned up once. The rearrangement joins TRBV15 to TRBJ2-1; D may be TRBD1 (7 bases). This CDR3 spans 17 amino acids. V lost 2 bases and J 4 bases, leaving 18 bases between the germline ends. Germline V lookup: CDR1 LNHNV, CDR2 YYDKDF (reference sequence). The CDR3 protein is CATSRQGDSERYNEQFF. The CDR3 bases are TGTGCCACCAGCAGACAGGGGGACTCAGAGCGGTACAATGAGCAGTTCTTC. Full variable domain (missing parts from reference TRBV15 and TRBJ2-1): DAMVIQNPRYQVTQFGKPVTLSCSQTLNHNVMYWYQQKSSQAPKLLFHYYDKDFNNEADTPDNFQSRRPNTSFCFLDIRSPGLGDTAMYLCATSRQGDSERYNEQFFGPGTRLTVL.

This clone occurred a few times. The chain employs TRBV21-1 and TRBJ2-7; TRBD2, the table's D call, was not compared with the DNA. TRBV21-1 is an annotated pseudogene. The CDR3 contains 18 residues. This chain's CDR3 is CASSKALKLYRPLYEQYF. Written as DNA, the CDR3 is TGTGCCAGCAGCAAAGCCTTAAAACTATACCGACCACTCTACGAGCAGTACTTC.

The rearrangement joins TRBV5-1 to TRBJ1-4; the D is unclear. Germline V CDR1 and CDR2: SGHRS, YFSETQ. With 0 bases removed from V and 4 bases from J, the gap between germline ends came to 13 bases. There are 16 residues in the CDR3. The CDR3 here is CASSLATGNDNEKLFF. The CDR3 region has the DNA TGCGCCAGCAGCTTGGCCACGGGGAACGATAATGAAAAACTGTTTTTT.

The chain links TRBV30 to TRBJ1-5; D might be TRBD1 (5 bases). From germline, CDR1 is GTSNPN and CDR2 SVGIG (reference sequence). This CDR3 spans 16 amino acids. V was trimmed by 0 bases and J by 0 bases, leaving 12 bases between them. This CDR3 is CAWSVQWGTSNQPQHF. Here the CDR3 DNA reads TGTGCCTGGAGTGTACAATGGGGCACTAGCAATCAGCCCCAGCATTTT.

This clone was counted a few times. CDR3 DNA: TGTGCCAGCAGAACACTCCAGGGGGTTGGGGCCAACGTCCTGACTTTC. It is translated as CASRTLQGVGANVLTF. The chain links TRBV27 to TRBJ2-6, with 7 bases lining up with TRBD1. The junction had 8 bases not matched to a gene; V was cut back by 6 bases and J by 3 bases. This CDR3 region has 16 residues. Germline CDR1 reads MNHEY; CDR2 reads SMNVEV (reference sequence).

The chain employs TRBV6-1 and TRBJ2-3; D not certain. The CDR3 has 14 amino acids. Per germline, CDR1 MNHNS and CDR2 SASEGT. Deletions cut 6 bases from V and 2 bases from J, with 12 bases between. The CDR3 sequence is CASRPGEYTDTQYF. In DNA form, the CDR3 reads TGTGCCAGCAGGCCAGGCGAGTACACAGATACGCAGTATTTT.

This clone showed up just a few times. The J gene is TRBJ2-5, the V gene TRBV5-1, with 8 positions matching TRBD2. With V trimmed by 0 bases and J by 6 bases, 7 bases remained unmatched. Germline V gene data show CDR1 as SGHRS and CDR2 as YFSETQ. This CDR3 is 15 amino acids long. This CDR3 is CASSLGGTSRQTQYF. In nucleotides, the CDR3 is TGCGCCAGCAGCTTGGGGGGGACTAGTCGGCAGACCCAGTACTTC.

This clone has a single count. The J gene is TRBJ2-3, the V gene TRBV7-2, with TRBD2 matching 10 bases. The CDR3 sequence is 17 residues long. Germline values: CDR1 SGHTA, CDR2 FQGNSA. V shed 1 base, J shed 4 bases, and the junction held 8 bases outside the gene matches. The CDR3 nucleotides are TGTGCCAGCAGCTTAGAGGCTAGCGGGAGTAACCCAGATACGCAGTATTTT. Protein: CASSLEASGSNPDTQYF.

This chain joins TRBV7-2 and TRBJ2-7; 12 bases map to TRBD1. Germline trimming cut 5 bases from V and 6 bases from J; bases unmatched to any gene: 8. The CDR3 length is 15 residues. CDR1 and CDR2 from the germline V gene are SGHTA and FQGNSA. DNA of the CDR3: TGTGCCAGCAGCCGTGTGGGACAGGGGGCAGGCGAGCAGTACTTC. Translating it yields CASSRVGQGAGEQYF.

This chain uses TRBV18 with TRBJ2-1, with 7 bases aligning to TRBD2. The V and J ends lost 6 bases and 2 bases, in that order; junction bases with no gene match: 7. The CDR3 spans 15 residues. Germline CDR1 reads KGHSH; CDR2 reads LQKENI. Here the CDR3 reads CASSLGRETYNEQFF. CDR3 sequence (DNA): TGTGCCAGCTCCCTCGGGCGGGAGACCTACAATGAGCAGTTCTTC.

The V gene is TRBV5-8, the J gene TRBJ2-5; no definite D call. CDR1 and CDR2 from the germline V gene are SGHTS and YDEGEE. The CDR3 sequence is 12 residues long. V dropped 7 bases and J dropped 2 bases, with 9 bases sitting between them. CDR3 nucleotides: TGTGCCAGCTTCTATGTACAAGAGACCCAGTACTTC. Encoded protein: CASFYVQETQYF.

The sample holds one count of this clone. This chain joins TRBV18 and TRBJ1-1; D is unresolved. Germline V CDR1 and CDR2: KGHSH, LQKENI. The V end was cut by 2 bases, the J end by 4 bases, with 14 bases between. CDR3 length: 15 amino acids. CDR3 DNA sequence: TGTGCCAGCTCACCAGTGGGAGCGAGAGGCACTGAAGCTTTCTTT. This gives the protein CASSPVGARGTEAFF.

The chain is built from TRBV4-2 and TRBJ2-7, with 7 bases lining up with TRBD1. Germline trimming cut 11 bases from V and 3 bases from J; bases unmatched to any gene: 16. This CDR3 contains 15 residues. Germline CDR1 and CDR2: LGHNA and YNFKEQ. CDR3 loop: CACFSPTDRDYEQYF. The CDR3 DNA is TGTGCCTGTTTCTCCCCTACCGACAGGGACTACGAGCAGTACTTC.

The chain joins TRBV5-1 to TRBJ2-7; TRBD1 matches 9 bases. Looked up from germline, CDR1 is SGHRS and CDR2 is YFSETQ. The CDR3 consists of 14 residues. J lost 2 bases, V lost 5 bases, and 5 bases had no gene match. This chain's CDR3 is CASSRDRATYEQYF. CDR3 nucleotide sequence: TGCGCCAGCAGTAGGGACAGGGCCACCTACGAGCAGTACTTC. The whole variable domain, remainder taken from reference TRBV5-1 and TRBJ2-7, is KAGVTQTPRYLIKTRGQQVTLSCSPISGHRSVSWYQQTPGQGLQFLFEYFSETQRNKGNFPGRFSGRQFSNSRSEMNVSTLELGDSALYLCASSRDRATYEQYFGPGTRLTVT.

This rearrangement joins TRBV15 to TRBJ1-1, with D unresolved. Germline CDR1 is LNHNV and CDR2 is YYDKDF (reference sequence). This CDR3 comprises 16 residues. V lost 1 base to trimming and J lost 0 bases, with 12 bases between them. Written as DNA, the CDR3 is TGTGCCACCAGCAGAGGAGGAGTGGTAATGAACACTGAAGCTTTCTTT. Its translation is CATSRGGVVMNTEAFF.

There are a few counts of this clone. One junction end does not reproduce the germline sequence, and a read error may be involved. The chain carries TRBV19 and TRBJ2-6, with TRBD2 as a possible D gene (6 bases). This CDR3 is built from 13 residues. Germline assignment: CDR1 LNHDA and CDR2 SQIVND (reference sequence). The DNA of the CDR3 is TGTGCCAGTAAGGGGACTGGGGCCAACGGCCTGACTTTC. Translating gives CASKGTGANGLTF.

The chain uses TRBV4-3 and TRBJ2-3; D unresolved. V lost 4 bases and J lost 4, with 9 bases in between. The CDR3 has 13 residues. Looked up from germline, CDR1 is LGHNA and CDR2 is YSLEER. CDR3 sequence: CASSLVIPDTQYF. The CDR3 DNA follows: TGCGCCAGCAGCCTCGTAATCCCAGATACGCAGTATTTT.

This clone was observed a single time. This chain connects TRBV27 to TRBJ2-1, with 7 bases that match TRBD2. V lost 6 bases to trimming and J lost 9 bases; unmatched junction nucleotides: 8. The CDR3 contains 13 residues. Germline-derived CDR1 and CDR2 are MNHEY and SMNVEV (reference sequence). The CDR3 is CASRAGDYGEQFF. Here the CDR3 DNA reads TGTGCCAGCAGGGCGGGAGATTATGGTGAGCAGTTCTTC.